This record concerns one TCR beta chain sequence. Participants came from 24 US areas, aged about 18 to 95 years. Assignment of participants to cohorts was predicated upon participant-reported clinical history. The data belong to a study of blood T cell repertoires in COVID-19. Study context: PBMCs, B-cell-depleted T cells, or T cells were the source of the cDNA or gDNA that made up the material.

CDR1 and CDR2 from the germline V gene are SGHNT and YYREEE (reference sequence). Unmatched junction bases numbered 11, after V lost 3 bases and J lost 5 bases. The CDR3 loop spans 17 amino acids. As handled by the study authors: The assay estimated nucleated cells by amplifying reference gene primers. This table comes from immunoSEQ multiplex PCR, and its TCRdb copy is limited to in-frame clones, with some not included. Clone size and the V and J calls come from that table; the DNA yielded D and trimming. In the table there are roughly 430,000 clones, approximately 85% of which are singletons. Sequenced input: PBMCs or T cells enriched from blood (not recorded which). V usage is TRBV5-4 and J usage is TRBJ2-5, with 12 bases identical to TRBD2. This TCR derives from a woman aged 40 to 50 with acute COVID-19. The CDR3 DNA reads TGTGCCAGCAGCTCCCCCCCTCTAGCGGGGGGGCTCGAGACCCAGTACTTC. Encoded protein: CASSSPPLAGGLETQYF.